The next 21 T cell receptor beta chains were all read from a single sample in a study of cytomegalovirus exposure and HLA in healthy donors. PCR involved 60 Vbeta and 13 Jbeta primers. Some clones are missing from TCRdb's copy, which holds only in-frame ones; the method was immunoSEQ multiplex PCR. The table lists about 100,000 clones, about four fifths of them singletons. Sequencing was done on a sample of PBMCs. Receptors originate from a woman aged 40 to 55 in good health and CMV-seronegative.

V and J are TRBV5-1 and TRBJ2-7; D is possibly TRBD2 (5 bases). The length of the CDR3 is 15 residues. Germline V lookup: CDR1 SGHRS, CDR2 YFSETQ. V was pared by 1 base and J by 6 bases, with 17 bases between. The CDR3 nucleotides read TGCGCCAGCAGCTTGATCGGGAAGGCCCTCGTCGAGCAGTACTTC. It encodes CASSLIGKALVEQYF.

This chain joins TRBV7-8 and TRBJ1-5; possibly TRBD1 for D (6 bases). Germline CDR1 reads SGHVS; CDR2 reads FQNEAQ. The CDR3 is 19 amino acids. The V end lost 0 bases, the J end lost 0 bases, and 18 bases lay between the germline ends. Here the CDR3 DNA reads TGTGCCAGCAGCTTAGCGATGTTAGGGGGGGGCAGTAGCAATCAGCCCCAGCATTTT. Its translation is CASSLAMLGGGSSNQPQHF. The full variable domain, in which reference TRBV7-8 and TRBJ1-5 provide the parts outside the CDR3, is GAGVSQSPRYKVAKRGQDVALRCDPISGHVSLFWYQQALGQGPEFLTYFQNEAQLDKSGLPSDRFFAERPEGSVSTLKIQRTQQEDSAVYLCASSLAMLGGGSSNQPQHFGDGTRLSIL.

This chain links TRBV15 with TRBJ1-5, with D perhaps matching TRBD1 (6 bases). The CDR3 is 15 residues long. Trimming removed 5 bases at V and 3 bases at J, with 14 bases between. Germline CDR1 is LNHNV and CDR2 is YYDKDF (reference sequence). As DNA, the CDR3 is TGTGCCACCAGCGAGGACAGCACCCCCAATCAGCCCCAGCATTTT. Translation: CATSEDSTPNQPQHF.

A few counts support this clone. The chain recombines TRBV30 with TRBJ1-4, with 8 bases fitting TRBD1. There are 14 residues in the CDR3. With 3 bases clipped from V and 8 bases from J, the junction kept 8 bases outside the gene matches. CDR1 is GTSNPN, CDR2 SVGIG, per germline (reference sequence). The CDR3 loop is CAWRTQGVGEKLFF. The CDR3 DNA reads TGTGCCTGGAGGACACAGGGGGTGGGGGAAAAACTGTTTTTT.

This sequence joins TRBV7-6 and TRBJ1-1; D is possibly TRBD1 (6 bases). The ends were cut back, 5 bases at V and 0 bases at J, with 10 bases in the middle. The CDR3 contains 14 residues. CDR1 is SGHVS, CDR2 FNYEAQ, per germline. The CDR3 loop is CASSPGQLNTEAFF. Here the CDR3 DNA reads TGTGCCAGCAGCCCCGGACAGCTGAACACTGAAGCTTTCTTT.

The V gene is TRBV30, the J gene TRBJ1-5; a weak D match, TRBD1 (6 bases). CDR3 length: 15 residues. The V end lost 0 bases, the J end lost 6 bases, and 15 bases lay between the germline ends. Per the germline V gene, CDR1 is GTSNPN and CDR2 is SVGIG (reference sequence). This chain's CDR3 is CAWSVLGGAGQPQHF. The CDR3 nucleotides read TGTGCCTGGAGTGTACTTGGGGGGGCGGGTCAGCCCCAGCATTTT.

This clone showed up just a few times. The V and J genes are TRBV18 and TRBJ2-7; 8 bases are shared with TRBD2. In germline, CDR1 is KGHSH, CDR2 LQKENI. The CDR3 is 14 amino acids. Unmatched junction bases numbered 6, after V lost 6 bases and J lost 2 bases. The CDR3 nucleotides are TGTGCCAGCTCTGCGGGGGGAACCACCTACGAGCAGTACTTC. Translating gives CASSAGGTTYEQYF.

CDR3 bases: TGTGCCAGCAGTGAAGGGACAGGGGTCTACGAGCAGTACTTC. It codes for CASSEGTGVYEQYF. The rearrangement links TRBV2 to TRBJ2-7; 9 bases line up with TRBD1. The CDR3 sequence is 14 residues long. Trimming at V came to 1 base and at J to 3 bases, leaving 1 base not matched to a gene. Germline values: CDR1 SNHLY, CDR2 FYNNEI.

The chain uses TRBV6-6 and TRBJ1-2, with 7 bases matching TRBD1. In germline, CDR1 is MNHNY, CDR2 SVGAGI (reference sequence). This CDR3 has 14 amino acids. J was trimmed by 4 bases and V by 2 bases; bases with no gene match: 4. The DNA for the CDR3 is TGTGCCAGCAGTTACGCGTCAGGGGGCTATGGCTACACCTTC. As protein: CASSYASGGYGYTF.

This chain joins TRBV10-3 and TRBJ1-1; no definite D call. Germline values: CDR1 ENHRY, CDR2 SYGVKD. V was trimmed by 4 bases and J by 2 bases, leaving 8 bases between them. This CDR3 contains 13 residues. CDR3 bases: TGTGCCATCAGTGCAACAGCCAACACTGAAGCTTTCTTT. As protein: CAISATANTEAFF.

The chain is built from TRBV7-3 and TRBJ2-1; 14 nucleotides align to TRBD2. With 5 bases clipped from V and 8 bases from J, the junction kept 2 bases outside the gene matches. There are 14 residues in the CDR3. CDR1 is SGHTA, CDR2 FQGTGA, per germline. CDR3 sequence: CASSRLAGGHEQFF. CDR3 DNA: TGTGCCAGCAGCAGACTAGCGGGGGGGCATGAGCAGTTCTTC.

This clone showed up just once. V and J are TRBV19 and TRBJ1-5; no firm D call. CDR1 is LNHDA and CDR2 is SQIVND in the germline V gene (reference sequence). Between the trimmed V and J ends, which lost 3 bases and 4 bases, there was a span of 7 bases. The CDR3 covers 13 residues. CDR3 loop: CASSISGNQPQHF. Here the CDR3 DNA reads TGTGCCAGTAGTATCTCGGGGAATCAGCCCCAGCATTTT.

This rearrangement joins TRBV2 to TRBJ2-3, with 13 bases matching TRBD2. V lost 5 bases, J lost 2 bases, and 7 bases stayed unmatched. Germline values: CDR1 SNHLY, CDR2 FYNNEI. CDR3 length equals 17 residues. As DNA, the CDR3 is TGTGCCAGCAGTCACACGGGACTAGCGGGACCCACAGATACGCAGTATTTT. It yields the protein CASSHTGLAGPTDTQYF.

The CDR3 DNA reads TGTGCCAGCATTAAACTAGCAAATGGAGACGAGCAGTACTTC. This sequence encodes CASIKLANGDEQYF. The chain links TRBV28 to TRBJ2-7; D is perhaps TRBD2 (6 bases). In germline, CDR1 is MDHEN, CDR2 SYDVKM. CDR3 size: 14 residues. V was clipped by 7 bases and J by 5 bases, with 18 bases between them.

The rearrangement joins TRBV19 to TRBJ1-5, with TRBD1 identical over 8 bases. CDR1 LNHDA and CDR2 SQIVND come from the germline V gene (reference sequence). Trimming removed 7 bases from V and 2 bases from J; junction bases left unmatched: 10. The CDR3 has 16 amino acids. CDR3 sequence reads: CASTTKTGEGNQPQHF. CDR3 nucleotide sequence: TGTGCCAGTACCACTAAGACAGGGGAAGGCAATCAGCCCCAGCATTTT.

This chain connects TRBV10-3 to TRBJ2-3, with TRBD2 as a possible D gene (5 bases). The CDR3 length is 15 residues. Germline V CDR1 and CDR2: ENHRY, SYGVKD. V lost 3 bases, J lost 2 bases, and 12 bases lay in between. CDR3 bases: TGTGCCATCAGTGATCTCGGGGTAGCCACAGATACGCAGTATTTT. It is translated as CAISDLGVATDTQYF.

The CDR3 loop is CASSSSLAGDQPQHF. The CDR3 region has the DNA TGTGCCAGCAGCTCCAGTCTGGCGGGGGATCAGCCCCAGCATTTT. This chain links TRBV7-8 with TRBJ1-5; D possibly corresponds to TRBD1 (5 bases). The CDR3 is 15 amino acids. The germline CDR1 and CDR2 sequences are SGHVS and FQNEAQ. Trimming left V 4 bases short and J 5 bases short, with 15 bases between.

The chain links TRBV19 to TRBJ2-3, with D perhaps TRBD2 (7 bases). The V end was cut by 4 bases, the J end by 4 bases, with 24 bases between. This CDR3 comprises 18 residues. The germline CDR1 and CDR2 sequences are LNHDA and SQIVND (reference sequence). The chain's CDR3 is CASSSLAGAAEWADTQYF. Written as DNA, the CDR3 is TGTGCCAGTAGTAGCTTGGCGGGGGCCGCAGAATGGGCAGATACGCAGTATTTT.

This chain uses TRBV9 with TRBJ2-1; 10 nucleotides agree with TRBD2. In germline, CDR1 is SGDLS, CDR2 YYNGEE. With 2 bases clipped from V and 5 bases from J, the junction kept 7 bases outside the gene matches. This CDR3 has 16 amino acids. DNA for the CDR3: TGTGCCAGCAGCGTCCAAGCGGGGGGGCCTAACAATGAGCAGTTCTTC. Its protein product is CASSVQAGGPNNEQFF.

Written as DNA, the CDR3 is TGTGCCAGCAGCCCACATCCGGGACTAGGGAACTATGGCTACACCTTC. This gives the protein CASSPHPGLGNYGYTF. V usage is TRBV7-9 and J usage is TRBJ1-2; TRBD1 is a possible D gene (5 bases). Germline V gives CDR1 SEHNR, CDR2 FQNEAQ (reference sequence). There are 16 residues in the CDR3. V dropped 5 bases and J dropped 2 bases, with 18 bases sitting between them.

The chain carries TRBV30 and TRBJ1-3; D unclear. Germline-derived CDR1 and CDR2 are GTSNPN and SVGIG (reference sequence). The CDR3 consists of 10 residues. The ends were cut back, 6 bases at V and 7 bases at J, with 7 bases in the middle. CDR3 bases: TGTGCCTGTTGCGGGAACACCATATATTTT. Translated, it gives CACCGNTIYF.